One sample yielded the 15 T cell receptor beta chains listed below, sequenced in a study of cytomegalovirus exposure and HLA in healthy donors. A multiplex PCR was run with 60 Vbeta primers and 13 Jbeta primers. This table comes from immunoSEQ multiplex PCR, and its TCRdb copy is limited to in-frame clones, with some not included. The sample gives about 200,000 clones, under 85% of which show up once; 1.5% to 2% is in the top ten. Material: PBMCs. The source is a man aged 50-59 years in good health and CMV-seronegative.

The chain has TRBV2 and TRBJ2-3; weak D call: TRBD2 (5 bases). CDR1 is SNHLY and CDR2 is FYNNEI in the germline V gene. The CDR3 has 15 residues. Trimming pared 1 base from V and 4 bases from J, leaving 12 bases between. CDR3 region: CASSEGLATADTQYF. CDR3 DNA: TGTGCCAGCAGTGAAGGTCTAGCTACGGCAGATACGCAGTATTTT. Based on the CDR3 plus reference TRBV2 and TRBJ2-3, the full variable domain is EPEVTQTPSHQVTQMGQEVILRCVPISNHLYFYWYRQILGQKVEFLVSFYNNEISEKSEIFDDQFSVERPDGSNFTLKIRSTKLEDSAMYFCASSEGLATADTQYFGPGTRLTVL.

The chain combines TRBV5-1 with TRBJ2-2; D not resolved. V was trimmed by 2 bases and J by 6 bases, leaving 8 bases between them. The germline gives CDR1 SGHRS, CDR2 YFSETQ. The CDR3 loop spans 13 amino acids. This chain's CDR3 is CASSFQVAGELFF. CDR3 DNA: TGCGCCAGCAGCTTCCAGGTCGCCGGGGAGCTGTTTTTT.

V gene TRBV29-1 combines with J gene TRBJ2-5; D remains ambiguous. Near its end, the DNA agrees better with TRBJ2-7, so the J call may be wrong. The CDR3 consists of 12 residues. Germline V gene data show CDR1 as SQVTM and CDR2 as ANQGSEA. For the CDR3, the DNA is TGCAGCGTTGAAATACCTCCTTACGAGCAGTACTTC. Its protein product is CSVEIPPYEQYF.

The chain employs TRBV2 and TRBJ2-7; perhaps TRBD1 as D (5 bases). V gave up 4 bases and J gave up 3 bases, with 10 bases separating them. Germline CDR1 is SNHLY and CDR2 is FYNNEI. The CDR3 is made up of 13 amino acids. The CDR3 sequence: CASSADSYYEQYF. The CDR3 DNA sequence: TGTGCCAGCAGTGCTGACAGTTACTACGAGCAGTACTTC.

In DNA, the CDR3 is TGTGCCAGCAGGTCCCCGGACAGGGGTTACGAGCAGTACTTC. This encodes CASRSPDRGYEQYF. The chain links TRBV6-6 to TRBJ2-7; 9 bases align to TRBD1. This CDR3 has 14 amino acids. Losses at the gene ends were 6 bases for V and 4 bases for J; bases not matched to a gene: 7. Germline lookup yields CDR1 MNHNY and CDR2 SVGAGI (reference sequence).

There are a few counts of this clone. The J gene is TRBJ1-1, the V gene TRBV2, with D unresolved. Germline loops: CDR1 SNHLY, CDR2 FYNNEI. The CDR3 is made up of 12 amino acids. V was trimmed by 7 bases and J by 6 bases, leaving 12 bases between them. The CDR3 DNA is TGTGCCAGCACCCAGGATGCTTCTGAAGCTTTCTTT. As protein: CASTQDASEAFF.

The sample holds one count of this clone. The V and J genes are TRBV30 and TRBJ1-6, with 9 bases matching TRBD1. Germline loops: CDR1 GTSNPN, CDR2 SVGIG (reference sequence). CDR3 length equals 15 residues. V lost 0 bases and J lost 9; bases outside the gene matches: 6. CDR3 sequence: CAWSVNRGPGSPLHF. The CDR3 DNA is TGTGCCTGGAGTGTTAACAGGGGGCCTGGTTCACCCCTCCACTTT.

The chain links TRBV27 to TRBJ1-3; a possible D gene is TRBD1 (6 bases). Germline CDR1 MNHEY, CDR2 SMNVEV (reference sequence). V lost 7 bases, J lost 1 base, and 20 bases lay in between. The CDR3 is 17 amino acids. For the CDR3, the DNA is TGTGCCAGCACCCCAACGGGAGGAGGGGGGTCTGGAAACACCATATATTTT. It encodes CASTPTGGGGSGNTIYF.

The chain employs TRBV27 and TRBJ2-3; 13 bases map to TRBD2. The germline V gene encodes CDR1 MNHEY and CDR2 SMNVEV (reference sequence). CDR3 length: 15 amino acids. V shed 3 bases, J shed 8 bases, and the junction held 5 bases outside the gene matches. In nucleotides, the CDR3 is TGTGCCAGCAGTTTTGGAGGACTAGCGGGAGCTACGCAGTATTTT. Protein product: CASSFGGLAGATQYF.

This rearrangement joins TRBV5-1 to TRBJ2-3, with a tentative D call TRBD1 (5 bases). Trimming took 0 bases from V and 4 from J, leaving 12 bases between them. The germline V gene has CDR1 SGHRS and CDR2 YFSETQ. The CDR3 length is 15 residues. The CDR3 nucleotides read TGCGCCAGCAGCTTGGAGGCAGGGTGGGCAGATACGCAGTATTTT. Translating gives CASSLEAGWADTQYF.

CDR3 sequence: CASSWRGGATNEKLFF. The CDR3 coding sequence is TGTGCCAGCAGTTGGAGGGGAGGAGCAACTAATGAAAAACTGTTTTTT. The chain links TRBV28 to TRBJ1-4; D possibly corresponds to TRBD1 (5 bases). Trimming removed 4 bases at V and 0 bases at J, with 12 bases between. Germline CDR1 reads MDHEN; CDR2 reads SYDVKM. This CDR3 has 16 amino acids.

V is TRBV7-9 and J is TRBJ2-7; TRBD1 agrees at 9 bases. Losses at the gene ends were 5 bases for V and 0 bases for J; bases not matched to a gene: 8. CDR1 is SEHNR, CDR2 FQNEAQ, per germline (reference sequence). The CDR3 is 16 amino acids. The CDR3 reads CASSKPGQGNSYEQYF. The DNA of the CDR3 is TGTGCCAGCAGCAAACCGGGACAGGGAAACTCCTACGAGCAGTACTTC.

The V gene is TRBV27, the J gene TRBJ1-5; TRBD1 is a possible D gene (6 bases). CDR1 and CDR2 (germline): MNHEY, SMNVEV (reference sequence). The CDR3 extends over 15 amino acids. V was clipped by 6 bases and J by 3 bases, with 15 bases between them. For the CDR3, the DNA is TGTGCCAGCAGGCAAGGGCAGGGGAACAATCAGCCCCAGCATTTT. Its protein is CASRQGQGNNQPQHF.

This clone was observed once. The chain carries TRBV19 and TRBJ2-5; a weak D match, TRBD1 (5 bases). Deletions cut 7 bases from V and 1 base from J, with 16 bases between. Germline values: CDR1 LNHDA, CDR2 SQIVND (reference sequence). This CDR3 comprises 15 residues. The CDR3 is CASTSDRPPQETQYF. CDR3 DNA sequence: TGTGCCAGTACCTCAGACAGACCCCCCCAAGAGACCCAGTACTTC.

The CDR3 loop is CASSLGTGATGELFF. In DNA form, the CDR3 reads TGTGCCAGCAGCTTAGGCACAGGGGCCACCGGGGAGCTGTTTTTT. V usage is TRBV11-3 and J usage is TRBJ2-2, with TRBD1 identical over 7 bases. The ends lost 1 base at V and 4 bases at J; junction bases unmatched: 3. This CDR3 has 15 residues. CDR1 is SGHNT, CDR2 YENEEA, per germline.